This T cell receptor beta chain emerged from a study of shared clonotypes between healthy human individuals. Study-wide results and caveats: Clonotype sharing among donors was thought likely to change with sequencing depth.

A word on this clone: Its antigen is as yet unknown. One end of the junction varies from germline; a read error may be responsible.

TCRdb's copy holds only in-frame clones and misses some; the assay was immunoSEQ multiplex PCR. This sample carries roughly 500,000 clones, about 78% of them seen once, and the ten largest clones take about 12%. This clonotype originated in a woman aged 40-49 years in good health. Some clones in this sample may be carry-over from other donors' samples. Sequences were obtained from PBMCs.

DNA for the CDR3: TGTGCCAGCAGTTACTCCGGGACAGGTGGGGTTTTT. Protein product: CASSYSGTGGVF. The V and J genes are TRBV6-5 and TRBJ1-1, with TRBD1 matching over 8 bases. Germline CDR1 and CDR2: MNHEY and SVGAGI. The CDR3 extends over 12 amino acids.